This entry features one T cell receptor (beta chain) sequence. Its specificity is not known. These data originate in a study of CD8 T cells in ankylosing spondylitis. Study results and limitations: In reactive arthritis synovial fluid and blood, some motif variants had been reported before. Disease-linked clones reportedly concentrated significantly in matched ankylosing spondylitis synovial fluid.

TCRdb called the 5' RACE reads again in MiXCR, with one record for every CDR3 protein. The top ten hold around 6.2% of the sample, which has about 140,000 distinct CDR3 sequences, 25% to 35% seen once. Trimming took off 3 bases at V and 5 bases at J, with 17 bases between the two ends. Germline V gene sequence: CDR1 DFQATT, CDR2 SNEGSKA (reference sequence). The CDR3 is 15 residues long. This TCR was sampled from a male donor with ankylosing spondylitis. Sequencing used synovial fluid, either unsorted or a sorted T cell fraction (not recorded which). The chain joins TRBV20-1 to TRBJ1-5; D perhaps matches TRBD1 (5 bases). The CDR3 here is CSARVQGLNDQPQHF. In DNA, the CDR3 is TGCAGTGCTAGGGTGCAGGGACTAAATGATCAGCCCCAGCATTTT.